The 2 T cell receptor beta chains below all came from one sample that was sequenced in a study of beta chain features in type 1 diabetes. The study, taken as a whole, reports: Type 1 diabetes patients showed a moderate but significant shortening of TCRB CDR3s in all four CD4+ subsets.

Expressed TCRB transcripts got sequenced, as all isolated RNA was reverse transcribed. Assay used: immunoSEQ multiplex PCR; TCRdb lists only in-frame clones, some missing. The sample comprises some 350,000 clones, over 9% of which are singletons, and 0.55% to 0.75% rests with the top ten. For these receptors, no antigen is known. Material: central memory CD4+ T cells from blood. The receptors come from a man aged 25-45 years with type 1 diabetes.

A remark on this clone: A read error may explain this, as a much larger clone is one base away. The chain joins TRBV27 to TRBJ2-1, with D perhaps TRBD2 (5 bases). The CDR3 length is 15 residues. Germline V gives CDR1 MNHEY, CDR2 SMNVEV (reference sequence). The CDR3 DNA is TGTGACAGCAGTTTATTTTGGACTCGCGGGTATGAGCAGTTCTTC. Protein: CDSSLFWTRGYEQFF.

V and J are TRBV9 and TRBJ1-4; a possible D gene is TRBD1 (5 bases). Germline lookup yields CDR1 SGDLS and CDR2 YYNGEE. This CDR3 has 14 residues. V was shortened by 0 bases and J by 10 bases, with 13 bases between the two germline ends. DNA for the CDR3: TGTGCCAGCAGCGTAGGCCAGGGAGGCGGAAAACTGTTTTTT. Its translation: CASSVGQGGGKLFF.